The clone carrying this T cell receptor beta chain came up many times. The data stem from a study of response to subunit inactivated influenza vaccine. The J segment lost 6 bases and the V segment lost 4 bases, leaving 11 bases of the junction unmatched. The germline CDR1 and CDR2 sequences are MDHEN and SYDVKM. CDR3 size: 16 residues. TCRdb called the RT-PCR reads again in MiXCR, with one record for every CDR3 protein. The sample carries about 570,000 distinct CDR3 sequences, approximately 10% recorded once. The same data also contributed to another study, on T cells expressing NK-cell markers. That source reports: TCR beta cDNA was generated via 5'RACE template switching incorporating UMIs. With respect to HCMV, most of the eight sequenced donors were seropositive, and one was seronegative.

The TCR sequence derives from a man aged 50 to 60 who received an inactivated influenza vaccine. This chain uses TRBV28 with TRBJ1-4, with 7 bases matching TRBD1. The material sequenced was PBMCs from blood, taken on the day of vaccination. The CDR3 loop reads CASSSNSGGLDEKLFF. The CDR3 nucleotides read TGTGCCAGCAGTTCGAACTCAGGGGGGCTGGATGAAAAACTGTTTTTT.